This is a list of T cell receptor beta chains from one sample in a study of blood T cell repertoires in COVID-19. This table comes from immunoSEQ multiplex PCR, and its TCRdb copy is limited to in-frame clones, with some not included. The sample lists about 200,000 clones; 85% to 90% were seen once. The sequenced sample consisted of PBMCs or T cells enriched from blood (not recorded which). These receptors were obtained from a man in his thirties or forties who had recovered from COVID-19. The CDR3 runs from the conserved cysteine through the conserved F or W. A D gene is named only where the DNA matches it firmly. The size entry is marked missing in some rows and otherwise reads once, few, many or a size class.

V gene	D gene	clone size	J gene	CDR3 DNA	CDR3 protein
TRBV29-1	.	.	TRBJ2-3	TGCAGCGCCGGGTGGCTGACTAGCACAGATACGCAGTATTTT	CSAGWLTSTDTQYF
TRBV6-2/TRBV6-3	.	.	TRBJ1-5	TGTGCCAGCAGTTACTCTGCCCAGGGCATTCAGCCCCAGCATTTT	CASSYSAQGIQPQHF
TRBV19	.	.	TRBJ1-5	TGTGCCAGTAGTATCCGGACGGGGAATCAGCCCCAGCATTTT	CASSIRTGNQPQHF
TRBV5-4	TRBD1	.	TRBJ1-2	TGTGCCAGCACCAAACCCCCTCAACAGGGGGCGGCTGGCTACACCTTC	CASTKPPQQGAAGYTF
TRBV7-2	.	.	TRBJ1-1	TGTGCCAGCAGCTTTAGGTGGGCTGGCAGGGTGAACACTGAAGCTTTCTTT	CASSFRWAGRVNTEAFF
TRBV24-1	TRBD1	.	TRBJ1-4	TGTGCCACCAGTGATCACTCGGACAGGGGAGTGTTTTTT	CATSDHSDRGVFF
TRBV18	TRBD1	.	TRBJ2-3	TGTGCCAGCTCACCACCGCGGCGGACAGGGGCAGATACGCAGTATTTT	CASSPPRRTGADTQYF
TRBV9	TRBD1	.	TRBJ2-2	TGTGCCAGCAGCCAGACAGGGGCCGTCATCCGGGAGCTGTTTTTT	CASSQTGAVIRELFF
TRBV4-3	TRBD1	.	TRBJ1-2	TGCGCCAGCAGCCAAGAGCCCAGGGGGCATGGCTACACCTTC	CASSQEPRGHGYTF
TRBV18	.	.	TRBJ1-2	TGTGCCAGCTCACCATCTACAGGGCTCGGCTATGGCTACACCTTC	CASSPSTGLGYGYTF
TRBV2	.	.	TRBJ1-4	TGTGCCAGCGTCGGTACCCTTGAAAAACTGTTTTTT	CASVGTLEKLFF
TRBV5-6	TRBD1	.	TRBJ1-4	TGTGCCAGCAGCCCCGGGACAGGGGGCGAAAAACTGTTTTTT	CASSPGTGGEKLFF
TRBV3-1/TRBV3-2	.	.	TRBJ1-5	TGTGCCAGCAGCCAAGAAAGGTCCCAGGGTCAGCCCCAGCATTTT	CASSQERSQGQPQHF
TRBV30	TRBD2	once	TRBJ2-1	TGTGCCTGGAGTTCACTTTTGGGCGGGGGGGTCTCCTACAATGAGCAGTTCTTC	CAWSSLLGGGVSYNEQFF
TRBV10-1	TRBD1	.	TRBJ2-1	TGCGCCAGCAGTGGGCAGGGGGCGAATGAGCAGTTCTTC	CASSGQGANEQFF
TRBV10-3	.	.	TRBJ1-2	TGTGCCATCAGTGGCGAACCAGGGGACGGCTACACCTTC	CAISGEPGDGYTF
TRBV5-6	TRBD2	.	TRBJ2-6	TGTGCCAGCAGCTTGGGACTAGCGGGGCCCACATCTGGGGCCAACGTCCTGACTTTC	CASSLGLAGPTSGANVLTF
TRBV30	TRBD2	.	TRBJ2-1	TGTGCCTGGAGTGTATTAAATAGCGGGAGCTCCTACAATGAGCAGTTCTTC	CAWSVLNSGSSYNEQFF
TRBV19	.	once	TRBJ2-5	TGTGCCAGTAGTAAGGAGCCCCGGGCGGGAGAGACCCAGTACTTC	CASSKEPRAGETQYF
TRBV5-1	TRBD1	.	TRBJ2-3	TGCGCCAGCAGCATGACAGGGGGCGCTGGGACGCAGTATTTT	CASSMTGGAGTQYF
TRBV6-5	TRBD1	.	TRBJ1-2	TGTGCCAGCAGTCCCCCCTCGACAGGGGGCTATGGCTACACCTTC	CASSPPSTGGYGYTF
TRBV5-3	TRBD2	.	TRBJ2-7	TGTGCCAGAAGCTTGGATCGGCTAGCGGGGGGGAGCTCCTACGAGCAGTACTTC	CARSLDRLAGGSSYEQYF
TRBV4-1	TRBD2	.	TRBJ2-2	TGCGCCAGCAGCCATGGGGGACTAGCGGGAGGACGCACCGGGGAGCTGTTTTTT	CASSHGGLAGGRTGELFF
TRBV9	TRBD2	.	TRBJ2-5	TGTGCCAGCAGCGTAGGGCTTAGCGGGACCCAAGAGACCCAGTACTTC	CASSVGLSGTQETQYF
TRBV29-1	TRBD2	.	TRBJ2-5	TGCAGCGTGGGGGGACTAGCGGGAGGGCCGCGCCAAGAGACCCAGTACTTC	CSVGGLAGGPRQETQYF
TRBV3-1/TRBV3-2	.	.	TRBJ2-1	TGTGCCAGCAGGGAGAGCTCCTACAATGAGCAGTTCTTC	CASRESSYNEQFF
TRBV28	TRBD1	.	TRBJ1-2	TGTGCCAGCAGTTTACCCCCGACAGGGGGAGACTATGGCTACACCTTC	CASSLPPTGGDYGYTF
TRBV7-9	TRBD1	once	TRBJ2-1	TGTGCCAGCAGCTTCTCGACAGGGGTGATAAATGAGCAGTTCTTC	CASSFSTGVINEQFF
TRBV5-1	.	.	TRBJ1-6	TGCGCCAGCCGATCGGGGGGGAGCGCACCCCTCCACTTT	CASRSGGSAPLHF
TRBV27	TRBD2	.	TRBJ2-7	TGTGCCAGCAGCAACCGAAAACTAGCGGGAGGCACCTACGAGCAGTACTTC	CASSNRKLAGGTYEQYF
TRBV14	.	.	TRBJ2-2	TGTGCCAGCAGCCGAACGGGTGGCACCGGGGAGCTGTTTTTT	CASSRTGGTGELFF
TRBV5-5	.	.	TRBJ2-2	TGTGCCAGCAGCTTGGTCAGAGGCAGTGGCGCGAACACCGGGGAGCTGTTTTTT	CASSLVRGSGANTGELFF